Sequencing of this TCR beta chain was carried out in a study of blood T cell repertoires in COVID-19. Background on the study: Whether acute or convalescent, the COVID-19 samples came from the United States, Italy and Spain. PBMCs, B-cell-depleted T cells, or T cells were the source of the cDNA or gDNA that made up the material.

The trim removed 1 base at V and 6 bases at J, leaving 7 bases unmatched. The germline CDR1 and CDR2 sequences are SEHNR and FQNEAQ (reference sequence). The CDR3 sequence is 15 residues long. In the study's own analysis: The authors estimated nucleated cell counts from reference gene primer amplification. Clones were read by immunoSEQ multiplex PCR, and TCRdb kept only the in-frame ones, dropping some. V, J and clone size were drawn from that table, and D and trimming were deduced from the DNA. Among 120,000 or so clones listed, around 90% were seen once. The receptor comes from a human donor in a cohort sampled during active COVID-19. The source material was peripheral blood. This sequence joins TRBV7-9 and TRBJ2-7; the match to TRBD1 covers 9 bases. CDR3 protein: CASSLGSGQGGEQYF. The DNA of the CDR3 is TGTGCCAGCAGCTTAGGATCGGGACAGGGTGGCGAGCAGTACTTC.